Listed below are T cell receptor beta chains from one sample, sequenced in a study of cytomegalovirus exposure and HLA in healthy donors. The table came from immunoSEQ multiplex PCR; TCRdb's copy has only in-frame clones and leaves some out. The table includes about 62,000 clones, about 80% detected once. What was sequenced was PBMCs. All receptors come from a man aged 55 to 70 in good health and CMV-seropositive. Both conserved end residues are part of each CDR3. The D gene is left open where the match is weak. For some rows the clone size is stated as once, few or many, or as a class when expanded; others skip it.

cdr3_length | j_call | v_call | clone_size | d_call | cdr3_aa | cdr3_nt
15 | TRBJ1-3 | TRBV9 | few | - | CASSVDLTRGNTIYF | TGTGCCAGCAGCGTAGATTTGACACGCGGAAACACCATATATTTT
13 | TRBJ2-5 | TRBV18 | - | - | CASSLDIQETQYF | TGTGCCAGCTCACTAGATATCCAAGAAACCCAGTACTTC
16 | TRBJ1-5 | TRBV19 | few | - | CASSTRRARVNQPQHF | TGTGCCAGTAGTACCCGCCGGGCCAGGGTCAATCAGCCCCAGCATTTT
18 | TRBJ2-5 | TRBV13 | - | - | CASSSFLISGGLGKTQYF | TGTGCCAGCAGCTCCTTTTTGATTTCTGGCGGACTCGGAAAGACCCAGTACTTC
19 | TRBJ1-3 | TRBV4-1 | - | - | CASSQAGTPRQGAGNTIYF | TGCGCCAGCAGCCAAGCCGGAACCCCCCGCCAGGGCGCCGGAAACACCATATATTTT
16 | TRBJ2-2 | TRBV6-4 | - | TRBD1 | CASSEYPDRATGELFF | TGTGCCAGCAGTGAATATCCGGACAGGGCCACCGGGGAGCTGTTTTTT
19 | TRBJ2-2 | TRBV5-1 | - | TRBD2 | CASSTKLAGGDSNTGELFF | TGCGCCAGCAGCACCAAACTAGCGGGGGGGGATTCGAACACCGGGGAGCTGTTTTTT
14 | TRBJ2-1 | TRBV6-5 | once | TRBD1 | CASRRTGGVNEQFF | TGTGCCAGCCGCAGGACAGGGGGCGTGAATGAGCAGTTCTTC
14 | TRBJ2-2 | TRBV4-2 | - | - | CASSQDTGAGELFF | TGTGCCAGCAGCCAAGACACCGGGGCCGGGGAGCTGTTTTTT
17 | TRBJ2-2 | TRBV4-1 | few | TRBD2 | CASSVLGGTSGAGELFF | TGCGCCAGCAGCGTCCTTGGCGGGACTAGCGGGGCCGGGGAGCTGTTTTTT
14 | TRBJ2-5 | TRBV11-2 | - | TRBD2 | CASSLEGSGETQYF | TGTGCCAGCAGCTTAGAGGGTAGCGGGGAGACCCAGTACTTC
14 | TRBJ2-7 | TRBV7-7 | - | TRBD1 | CASSSGTGGYEQYF | TGTGCTAGCAGCTCCGGGACAGGGGGCTACGAGCAGTACTTC
14 | TRBJ2-7 | TRBV5-1 | - | TRBD2 | CASSLSSGSYEQYF | TGCGCCAGCAGCTTGTCTAGCGGGAGCTACGAGCAGTACTTC
13 | TRBJ2-2 | TRBV11-3 | - | - | CAIAGRNAGELFF | TGTGCCATCGCGGGCCGTAACGCCGGGGAGCTGTTTTTT
15 | TRBJ2-7 | TRBV28 | - | TRBD2 | CASSLTGTSGPEQYF | TGTGCCAGCAGTTTAACGGGGACTAGCGGGCCCGAGCAGTACTTC
15 | TRBJ1-2 | TRBV11-2 | - | TRBD1 | CASSARQGPGYGYPF | TGTGCCAGCAGCGCAAGACAGGGGCCGGGCTATGGCTACCCCTTC
15 | TRBJ1-2 | TRBV11-2 | - | - | CASSVRRDTTYGYTF | TGTGCCAGCAGCGTGAGACGGGACACGACCTATGGCTACACCTTC
18 | TRBJ2-5 | TRBV5-1 | - | TRBD2 | CASSLAGLAGGWGETQYF | TGCGCCAGCAGCTTGGCCGGACTAGCGGGGGGATGGGGAGAGACCCAGTACTTC
14 | TRBJ2-7 | TRBV6-1 | few | - | CASSSRDKPYEQYF | TGTGCCAGCAGTAGCCGGGACAAGCCCTACGAGCAGTACTTC
13 | TRBJ1-1 | TRBV29-1 | - | - | CSVEQNVNTEAFF | TGCAGCGTTGAGCAGAACGTAAACACTGAAGCTTTCTTT
17 | TRBJ2-3 | TRBV4-1 | - | TRBD2 | CASSRTPGLAAEDTQYF | TGCGCCAGCAGCCGAACGCCGGGACTAGCCGCGGAAGATACGCAGTATTTT
14 | TRBJ1-2 | TRBV4-1 | - | TRBD1 | CASSQDRVGYGYTF | TGCGCCAGCAGCCAGGACAGGGTAGGATATGGCTACACCTTC
13 | TRBJ2-7 | TRBV7-9 | - | - | CASSLLVSYEQYF | TGTGCCAGCAGCCTCCTAGTCTCTTACGAGCAGTACTTC
14 | TRBJ2-7 | TRBV19 | few | TRBD1 | CASSWDSFSAEQYF | TGTGCCAGTAGTTGGGACAGTTTTTCGGCCGAGCAGTACTTC
14 | TRBJ2-2 | TRBV5-4 | - | TRBD1 | CASRTDRDTGELFF | TGTGCCAGCAGAACGGACAGGGACACCGGGGAGCTGTTTTTT
13 | TRBJ2-5 | TRBV5-4 | few | TRBD1 | CASSQGVEETQYF | TGTGCCAGCAGCCAGGGGGTTGAGGAGACCCAGTACTTC
16 | TRBJ1-4 | TRBV27 | - | - | CASSLSGHATNEKLFF | TGTGCCAGCAGTTTATCGGGACACGCAACTAATGAAAAACTGTTTTTT
14 | TRBJ2-1 | TRBV5-4 | - | - | CASSLLGGYNEQFF | TGTGCCAGCAGCTTGTTGGGGGGCTACAATGAGCAGTTCTTC
13 | TRBJ1-2 | TRBV19 | - | TRBD1 | CASSVGTVYGYTF | TGTGCCAGTAGTGTTGGGACAGTCTATGGCTACACCTTC
15 | TRBJ1-1 | TRBV11-3 | - | - | CASSLGEKGRTEAFF | TGTGCCAGCAGCTTAGGTGAAAAGGGGAGGACTGAAGCTTTCTTT
14 | TRBJ1-1 | TRBV25-1 | - | - | CASSERTARAEAFF | TGTGCCAGCAGTGAAAGGACAGCCCGCGCTGAAGCTTTCTTT
15 | TRBJ1-1 | TRBV11-3 | - | - | CASSLAGSPNTEAFF | TGTGCCAGCAGCTTGGCGGGCAGTCCTAACACTGAAGCTTTCTTT
17 | TRBJ2-2 | TRBV4-1 | once | TRBD2 | CASSLDSGGVLTGELFF | TGCGCCAGCAGCCTTGATAGCGGGGGGGTTCTCACCGGGGAGCTGTTTTTT
16 | TRBJ1-2 | TRBV11-2 | - | - | CASSLGYSGGNYGYTF | TGTGCCAGCAGCTTAGGATATTCCGGAGGCAACTATGGCTACACCTTC
16 | TRBJ1-4 | TRBV4-2 | - | - | CASSQASGVGDEKLFF | TGTGCCAGCAGCCAAGCCTCCGGGGTGGGAGATGAAAAACTGTTTTTT
14 | TRBJ1-2 | TRBV9 | - | - | CASNRGGDNYGYTF | TGTGCCAGCAATAGGGGGGGGGATAACTATGGCTACACCTTC
14 | TRBJ2-2 | TRBV25-1 | few | TRBD2 | CASAAGGNTGELFF | TGTGCCAGCGCAGCGGGAGGCAACACCGGGGAGCTGTTTTTT
13 | TRBJ1-6 | TRBV6-5 | - | TRBD1 | CASRDRVGSPLHF | TGTGCCAGCAGGGACAGGGTAGGATCACCCCTCCACTTT
17 | TRBJ1-4 | TRBV5-4 | - | - | CASSLEGNAATNEKLFF | TGTGCCAGCAGCTTGGAGGGGAATGCGGCAACTAATGAAAAACTGTTTTTT
13 | TRBJ1-6 | TRBV10-3 | - | TRBD1 | CAISRQGDSPLHF | TGTGCCATCAGTCGACAGGGGGACTCACCCCTCCACTTT
12 | TRBJ2-7 | TRBV29-1 | - | TRBD1 | CSARDRAYEQYF | TGCAGCGCAAGGGACAGGGCTTACGAGCAGTACTTC